These T cell receptor beta chains were read from a single sample in a study of blood T cell repertoires in COVID-19. Libraries were prepared by immunoSEQ multiplex PCR; TCRdb keeps only in-frame clonotypes and omits some of them. The repertoire consists of some 150,000 clones, with 84% occurring once and the leading ten covering around 6.7%. The sequenced material came from peripheral blood. The source is a woman between 50 and 59 years old in a cohort sampled during active or convalescent COVID-19. Both conserved end residues are part of each CDR3. The D gene is left open where the match is weak. Only part of the rows carry a size: once, few, many, or a class if the clone is expanded.

clone_size,j_call,v_call,d_call,cdr3_nt,cdr3_aa
NA,TRBJ1-1,TRBV6-5,NA,TGTGCCAGCAGTTACTCCAGGCGGGGCTTGGGGGTTGAAGCTTTCTTT,CASSYSRRGLGVEAFF
NA,TRBJ1-2,TRBV7-9,TRBD1,TGTGCCAGCAGCTTATTTCGTACAGGGGCCCGCTATGGCTACACCTTC,CASSLFRTGARYGYTF
NA,TRBJ1-5,TRBV3-1/TRBV3-2,NA,TGTGCCAGCAGCCAAGCAGGGGATGGGGGTAATCAGCCCCAGCATTTT,CASSQAGDGGNQPQHF
NA,TRBJ2-7,TRBV19,NA,TGTGCCAGTAGCCAGACAGGGAGGTCGCGCGAGCAGTACTTC,CASSQTGRSREQYF
NA,TRBJ2-2,TRBV19,TRBD1,TGTGCCAGTAGTGTGATCGGGACAGCGAACACCGGGGAGCTGTTTTTT,CASSVIGTANTGELFF
NA,TRBJ1-1,TRBV30,NA,TGTGCCTTCACCGGCGGGGTGAACACTGAAGCTTTCTTT,CAFTGGVNTEAFF
NA,TRBJ2-7,TRBV6-5,TRBD1,TGTGCCAGCGGAGAGACAGGGGGTCACGAGCAGTACTTC,CASGETGGHEQYF
NA,TRBJ2-7,TRBV6-1,TRBD2,TGTGCCAGCAGGCCAGGACTAGTTTACGAGCAGTACTTC,CASRPGLVYEQYF
once,TRBJ1-1,TRBV7-2,NA,TGTGCCAGCGCAACAACAGCCTGGAAGACTGAAGCTTTCTTT,CASATTAWKTEAFF
NA,TRBJ1-4,TRBV30,NA,TGTGCCTGGAGTGTCTTCGGGATAGAAAAACTGTTTTTT,CAWSVFGIEKLFF
once,TRBJ1-5,TRBV4-3,TRBD1,TGCGCCAGCAGCTCAGGGACAGGGTTCAATCAGCCCCAGCATTTT,CASSSGTGFNQPQHF
many,TRBJ2-3,TRBV7-3,NA,TGTGCCAGCAGCCCGGGACTGCAAGTAGATACGCAGTATTTT,CASSPGLQVDTQYF
few,TRBJ2-7,TRBV11-2,NA,TGTGCCAGCTCACCTTCGGCGGGGAGGTCCTACGAGCAGTACTTC,CASSPSAGRSYEQYF
NA,TRBJ2-5,TRBV19,TRBD2,TGTGCCAGTAGTAAGAGACTAGCGGGGGTCCAAGAGACCCAGTACTTC,CASSKRLAGVQETQYF
NA,TRBJ2-3,TRBV7-6,TRBD2,TGTGCCAGCAGCTTCGGGGGGGCCAGTAGGGGCACAGATACGCAGTATTTT,CASSFGGASRGTDTQYF
NA,TRBJ1-2,TRBV5-1,NA,TGCGCCAGCAGCGAAGGACAGAGCTATGGCTACACCTTC,CASSEGQSYGYTF
NA,TRBJ1-3,TRBV14,NA,TGTGCCAGCAGCCAAAGAGGGCAGGCTGGAAACACCATATATTTT,CASSQRGQAGNTIYF